What follows are 9 T cell receptor beta chains derived from one specimen sequenced in a study of liver allograft versus peripheral blood T cells. Study details: Within transplanted livers, the T cell receptor repertoires were examined and compared against the repertoires present in the peripheral blood of liver transplant recipients.

TCRdb used MiXCR to reprocess the reads, holding one entry per CDR3 protein. The data contain about 3,000 distinct CDR3 sequences, 16% of them seen just once; the ten biggest clones take up roughly 6%. All receptors derive from a human patient who had a liver transplant. Some T cells may be graft donor cells.

Relative to its sample, this clonotype is medium-sized. The V call is TRBV6-1, the J call TRBJ1-5; D is undetermined. Trimming took off 2 bases at V and 0 bases at J, with 8 bases between the two ends. The germline V gene has CDR1 MNHNS and CDR2 SASEGT. The CDR3 consists of 15 residues. DNA of the CDR3: TGTGCCAGCAGTGAAAGACACTATAGCAATCAGCCCCAGCATTTT. The encoded protein is CASSERHYSNQPQHF.

By sample share, this clonotype is medium-sized (0.01 to 0.1%). The J gene is TRBJ2-7, the V gene TRBV27; 9 bases map to TRBD1. Trimming cost V 3 bases and J 2 bases; bases outside gene matches: 2. CDR3 size: 14 residues. The germline gives CDR1 MNHEY, CDR2 SMNVEV (reference sequence). The CDR3 reads CASSLGQGTYEQYF. For the CDR3, the DNA is TGTGCCAGCAGTTTGGGACAGGGCACCTACGAGCAGTACTTC.

The V call is TRBV14, the J call TRBJ1-1; D uncertain. Germline V CDR1 and CDR2: SGHDN, FVKESK. The CDR3 covers 14 residues. The germline V and J ends were trimmed by 2 bases and 7 bases, with 14 bases remaining between them. DNA for the CDR3: TGTGCCAGCAGCCAATACCTCGGGGTCTTTGAAGCTTTCTTT. This sequence encodes CASSQYLGVFEAFF.

This clonotype was recorded a few times. The V gene is TRBV11-2, the J gene TRBJ1-2; a possible D gene is TRBD1 (6 bases). CDR3 length equals 13 residues. V was cut by 4 bases and J by 7 bases, with 13 bases left in between. CDR1 and CDR2 (germline): SGHAT, FQNNGV. DNA for the CDR3: TGTGCCAGCAGCTCGTTCAGGGGTAGTGGCTACACCTTC. Translated: CASSSFRGSGYTF.

This chain links TRBV9 with TRBJ2-7; TRBD2 aligns across 14 bases. Germline values: CDR1 SGDLS, CDR2 YYNGEE. The CDR3 is made up of 17 amino acids. V lost 0 bases, J lost 6 bases, and 8 bases stayed unmatched. CDR3 nucleotides: TGTGCCAGCAGCGTAGCCTTCGGGACTAGCGGGAGCATCGAGCAGTACTTC. Amino acids: CASSVAFGTSGSIEQYF.

In its sample, this clonotype ranks as medium-sized. This rearrangement joins TRBV19 to TRBJ1-2, with 9 bases matching TRBD1. The CDR3 length is 15 residues. CDR1 LNHDA and CDR2 SQIVND come from the germline V gene (reference sequence). V lost 0 bases and J lost 8; bases outside the gene matches: 7. The CDR3 is CASSIDRGQGSGYTF. Written as DNA, the CDR3 is TGTGCCAGTAGTATAGATCGGGGACAGGGCTCCGGCTACACCTTC.

This clonotype is deemed medium-sized. The chain has TRBV5-6 and TRBJ2-7; D gene unclear. V gave up 1 base and J gave up 2 bases, with 1 base separating them. Germline CDR1 SGHDT, CDR2 YYEEEE. The CDR3 spans 11 residues. CDR3 DNA: TGTGCCAGCAGCTTGACCTACGAGCAGTACTTC. Protein sequence: CASSLTYEQYF.

This clonotype is termed large. This chain connects TRBV6-6 to TRBJ1-3; 9 bases match TRBD1. CDR1 MNHNY and CDR2 SVGAGI come from the germline V gene (reference sequence). CDR3 length: 14 residues. The CDR3: CAIRRTGAVNTIYF. DNA of the CDR3: TGTGCAATCCGTCGGACAGGGGCTGTAAACACCATATATTTT.

By frequency in the sample, this clonotype is large. The V call is TRBV18, the J call TRBJ1-6; TRBD1 matches 9 bases. Trimming at V came to 3 bases and at J to 13 bases, leaving 10 bases not matched to a gene. Germline V gives CDR1 KGHSH, CDR2 LQKENI. The CDR3 is made up of 15 amino acids. The CDR3 loop is CASSPGQGAGWPLHF. The DNA of the CDR3 is TGTGCCAGCTCACCGGGACAGGGCGCCGGATGGCCCCTCCACTTT.